The sequence of this T cell receptor (beta chain) was determined in a study of lymphopenia after photon versus proton radiotherapy. V was shortened by 0 bases and J by 2 bases, with 8 bases between the two germline ends. This CDR3 spans 14 amino acids. CDR1 SGHVS and CDR2 FQNEAQ come from the germline V gene. With respect to this clone: The antigen is not known.

The study, taken as a whole, reports: Survival link was tested only in deceased patients; proton benefit remains a possibility.

Using immunoSEQ multiplex PCR, the repertoire was profiled, and TCRdb retains in-frame clones only, with some absent. The table includes tens of thousands of clones, under 95% detected once. Sequences were derived from peripheral blood, sampled from a patient treated with photon-based radiotherapy. V and J are TRBV7-8 and TRBJ2-7; D unresolved. This receptor was identified in a woman aged 70-85 years with pancreatic cancer. The CDR3: CASSLAARTYEQYF. CDR3 coding DNA: TGTGCCAGCAGCTTAGCGGCCCGGACCTACGAGCAGTACTTC. The full variable domain, in which reference TRBV7-8 and TRBJ2-7 provide the parts outside the CDR3, is GAGVSQSPRYKVAKRGQDVALRCDPISGHVSLFWYQQALGQGPEFLTYFQNEAQLDKSGLPSDRFFAERPEGSVSTLKIQRTQQEDSAVYLCASSLAARTYEQYFGPGTRLTVT.